This paragraph covers one T cell receptor (beta chain) sequence. It lacks a known antigen. Qualities for individual bases were not recorded, and no much larger clone is one base off. The data were obtained in a study of control samples from healthy donors and cancer patients (dated by TCRdb to the early 2020s). The CDR3, from cysteine to phenylalanine, totals 14 residues. The read is trimmed to its CDR3 DNA, 42 bases read in frame from base 1. V has 4 bases trimmed and J has 5 bases trimmed; junction bases matching no gene number 4. Via the germline V gene, CDR1 is LGHNA and CDR2 YNFKEQ. The library was made by the immunoSEQ multiplex PCR assay. Sourced from immuneACCESS, this table was stored by TCRdb with only in-frame sequences that have V and J called. A share of the clones is absent; for the studies checked, an unresolved V gene accounts for under half, and the remainder has no known explanation. This sample has about 64,000 clones in its table, and roughly 90% of those were observed once. Roughly 1.6% of the sample comes from the top ten.

The rearranged chain carries TRBV4-2 and TRBJ2-7; TRBD1 aligns with 11 central bases. Sequenced sample: PBMCs. The source is a man in his forties with colorectal cancer. The DNA reads as follows: TGTGCCAGCAGCCTGGGACAGGGGGGACACGAGCAGTACTTC. It translates to CASSLGQGGHEQYF.